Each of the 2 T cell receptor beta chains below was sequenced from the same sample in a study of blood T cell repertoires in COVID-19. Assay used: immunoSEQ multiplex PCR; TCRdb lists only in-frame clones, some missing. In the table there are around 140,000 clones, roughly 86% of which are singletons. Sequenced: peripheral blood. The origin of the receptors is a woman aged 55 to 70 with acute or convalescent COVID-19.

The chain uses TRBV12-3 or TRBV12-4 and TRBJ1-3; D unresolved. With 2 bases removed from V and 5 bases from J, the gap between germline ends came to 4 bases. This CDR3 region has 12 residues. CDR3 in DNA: TGTGCCAGCAGTTTATCTCGAAACACCATATATTTT. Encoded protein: CASSLSRNTIYF.

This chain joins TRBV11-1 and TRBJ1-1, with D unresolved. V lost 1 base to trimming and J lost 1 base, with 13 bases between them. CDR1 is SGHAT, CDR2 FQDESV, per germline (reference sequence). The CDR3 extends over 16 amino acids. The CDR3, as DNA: TGTGCCAGCAGCTTAGTTGTGAAGGCGGGGAACACTGAAGCTTTCTTT. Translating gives CASSLVVKAGNTEAFF.